These 29 T cell receptor beta chains came from one sample sequenced in a study of T cells after yellow fever vaccination (dated by TCRdb to the late 2010s). The library was built by means of 5' RACE. Sequencing was carried out with an Illumina HiSeq 2500. TCRdb reprocessing: public reads trimmed at Q25 with fastp, clones called with MiXCR, in-frame beta chains kept. When rows share a CDR3 protein, they turn into one entry using the most common DNA and genes. Here the sample has fewer than 450,000 distinct CDR3 sequences; around 10% occur a single time. Jointly, the top ten make up more than 15% of the sample. The sample's treatment or condition label is to be understood as: live attenuated yellow fever vaccine strain. Source: PBMCs, taken on the day of the first yellow fever vaccination. The receptors come from a young man who received the YFV17D yellow fever vaccine.

This CDR3 reads CASSVLGGYTF. The CDR3 region has the DNA TGTGCCAGCAGTGTCCTGGGGGGCTACACCTTC. The V gene is TRBV2, the J gene TRBJ1-2; D gene ambiguous. In germline, CDR1 is SNHLY, CDR2 FYNNEI. V was shortened by 4 bases and J by 8 bases, with 8 bases between the two germline ends. This CDR3 contains 11 residues.

This clonotype was seen only a few times. The chain uses TRBV5-4 and TRBJ2-1, with D possibly being TRBD2 (6 bases). Trimming pared 5 bases from V and 6 bases from J, leaving 18 bases between. Per germline, CDR1 SGHNT and CDR2 YYREEE (reference sequence). The CDR3 runs 15 residues. The CDR3 reads CASSPGGAISNEQFF. CDR3 bases: TGTGCCAGCAGTCCAGGAGGGGCGATTTCCAATGAGCAGTTCTTC.

This clonotype was observed a few times. The chain has TRBV6-5 and TRBJ2-3; TRBD1 or TRBD2 may be the D gene (5 bases each). Trimming left V 7 bases short and J 3 bases short, with 8 bases between. Germline V gene lookup returns CDR1 MNHEY and CDR2 SVGAGI. CDR3 length: 12 amino acids. CDR3 residues: CASKGTTDTQYF. CDR3 coding DNA: TGTGCCAGCAAGGGGACGACAGATACGCAGTATTTT.

V usage is TRBV12-3 or TRBV12-4 and J usage is TRBJ2-7; D unclear. Trimming took 2 bases from V and 5 from J, leaving 7 bases between them. CDR3 size: 12 residues. The CDR3 reads CASSLRQDEQYF. The CDR3 nucleotides are TGTGCCAGCAGTTTAAGGCAGGACGAGCAGTACTTC.

This clonotype was seen a handful of times. The rearrangement joins TRBV6-2 or TRBV6-3 to TRBJ1-6; 8 bases match TRBD1. V lost 4 bases, J lost 8 bases, and 1 base stayed unmatched. The CDR3 totals 13 residues. Germline V gene data show CDR1 as MNHEY and CDR2 as SVGEGT. The CDR3 spells CASSSQGDSPLHF. The CDR3 DNA sequence: TGTGCCAGCAGTTCACAGGGGGATTCACCCCTCCACTTT.

This clonotype was counted ten times or more. V is TRBV7-2 and J is TRBJ2-3, with D perhaps TRBD1 or TRBD2 (6 bases each). The CDR3 loop spans 13 amino acids. V lost 3 bases, J lost 4 bases, and 8 bases lay in between. CDR1 and CDR2 from the germline V gene are SGHTA and FQGNSA. The CDR3 nucleotides are TGTGCCAGCAGCTTTCGGGGGCCAGATACGCAGTATTTT. Translating it yields CASSFRGPDTQYF.

This chain connects TRBV5-1 to TRBJ1-4; 11 bases map to TRBD1. Germline V gene data show CDR1 as SGHRS and CDR2 as YFSETQ. The ends lost 4 bases at V and 7 bases at J; junction bases unmatched: 9. The CDR3 extends over 16 amino acids. CDR3 sequence: CASSLQPGQGVEKLFF. Here the CDR3 DNA reads TGCGCCAGCAGCCTGCAACCGGGACAGGGGGTTGAAAAACTGTTTTTT.

The sample holds many counts of this clonotype. The chain has TRBV5-1 and TRBJ1-6; perhaps TRBD1 as D (6 bases). This CDR3 region has 17 residues. Germline loops: CDR1 SGHRS, CDR2 YFSETQ. Trimming shortened V by 0 bases and J by 7 bases, and 17 bases separated the two germline ends. Here the CDR3 DNA reads TGCGCCAGCAGCTTGGCCTTGGGGGCGTCCCAGAATTCACCCCTCCACTTT. As protein: CASSLALGASQNSPLHF.

The chain joins TRBV7-9 to TRBJ1-4, with 7 bases identical to TRBD1. The CDR3 has 14 amino acids. From germline, CDR1 is SEHNR and CDR2 FQNEAQ (reference sequence). The V segment lost 4 bases and the J segment 8 bases; nucleotides outside the gene matches: 7. CDR3 nucleotide sequence: TGTGCCAGCAGCTCCGGGAGGGGGCTAGAAAAACTGTTTTTT. This sequence encodes CASSSGRGLEKLFF.

The table lists this clonotype with a few counts. The chain couples TRBV11-2 to TRBJ2-3; TRBD2 matches at 7 bases. CDR1 is SGHAT, CDR2 FQNNGV, per germline. This CDR3 region has 16 residues. With V trimmed by 6 bases and J by 1 base, 10 bases remained unmatched. DNA for the CDR3: TGTGCCAGCAGATCCCCGCGGGGGTGGGGCACAGATACGCAGTATTTT. It specifies CASRSPRGWGTDTQYF.

The V gene is TRBV5-1, the J gene TRBJ2-3; 7 bases line up with TRBD2. The germline V gene encodes CDR1 SGHRS and CDR2 YFSETQ. J lost 4 bases, V lost 0 bases, and 8 bases had no gene match. This CDR3 is built from 16 residues. CDR3: CASSLVWSGEADTQYF. For the CDR3, the DNA is TGCGCCAGCAGCTTGGTCTGGAGCGGGGAAGCAGATACGCAGTATTTT.

This clonotype came up a few times. This chain joins TRBV7-7 and TRBJ2-2; weak D call: TRBD1 (6 bases). The CDR3 is 17 amino acids. The germline V gene has CDR1 SSHAT and CDR2 FNYEAQ (reference sequence). The V end lost 4 bases, the J end lost 6 bases, and 21 bases lay between the germline ends. The CDR3 DNA reads as TGTGCCAGCAGCTCCTCGCATACCACAGGGAGTGCCGGGGAGCTGTTTTTT. It encodes CASSSSHTTGSAGELFF.

This clonotype was counted many times. The chain uses TRBV5-1 and TRBJ1-6; unclear D gene. The CDR3 runs to 14 residues. Trimming took 0 bases from V and 7 from J, leaving 8 bases between them. CDR1 and CDR2 from the germline V gene are SGHRS and YFSETQ. CDR3: CASSLDKSNSPLHF. Here the CDR3 DNA reads TGCGCCAGCAGCTTGGACAAGTCAAATTCACCCCTCCACTTT. Drawing the rest from reference TRBV5-1 and TRBJ1-6, the complete variable domain is KAGVTQTPRYLIKTRGQQVTLSCSPISGHRSVSWYQQTPGQGLQFLFEYFSETQRNKGNFPGRFSGRQFSNSRSEMNVSTLELGDSALYLCASSLDKSNSPLHFGNGTRLTVT.

The chain links TRBV6-6 to TRBJ2-7; D unclear. Germline loops: CDR1 MNHNY, CDR2 SVGAGI (reference sequence). Trimming took 2 bases from V and 2 from J, leaving 7 bases between them. The CDR3 contains 13 residues. This CDR3 is CASSYGQPYEQYV. In nucleotides, the CDR3 is TGTGCCAGCAGTTACGGTCAACCCTACGAGCAGTACGTC.

The chain is built from TRBV24-1 and TRBJ2-1, with D perhaps matching TRBD1 (5 bases). The CDR3 runs to 14 residues. V gave up 3 bases and J gave up 7 bases, with 12 bases separating them. CDR1 KGHDR and CDR2 SFDVKD come from the germline V gene. The CDR3 reads CATSDIRTTNEQFF. The CDR3 DNA sequence: TGTGCCACCAGTGATATCAGGACAACTAATGAGCAGTTCTTC.

The rearrangement uses TRBV11-1 and TRBJ2-3, with D possibly TRBD1 on 6 matching bases. The germline V gene encodes CDR1 SGHAT and CDR2 FQDESV (reference sequence). Deletions cut 4 bases from V and 0 bases from J, with 14 bases between. The CDR3 sequence is 16 residues long. CDR3 in DNA: TGTGCCAGCAGCTCGAGGGGGAGAACTAGCACAGATACGCAGTATTTT. Amino acid sequence: CASSSRGRTSTDTQYF.

J is TRBJ2-3 and V is TRBV6-5, with TRBD2 identical over 9 bases. Losses at the gene ends were 2 bases for V and 2 bases for J; bases not matched to a gene: 11. Per germline, CDR1 MNHEY and CDR2 SVGAGI. The CDR3 is 18 amino acids. For the CDR3, the DNA is TGTGCCAGCAGTTACGGGATTTTTGGCGGGGGGGTCACAGATACGCAGTATTTT. Translating it yields CASSYGIFGGGVTDTQYF.

This clonotype has a handful of counts. The gene calls are TRBV18 and TRBJ2-1; 8 bases are a match to TRBD2. Germline CDR1 is KGHSH and CDR2 is LQKENI. J gave up 9 bases and V 0 bases, and 4 bases lay outside the gene matches. The length of the CDR3 is 14 residues. The CDR3 nucleotides read TGTGCCAGCTCACCACCGCCCGGGGGGGGTGAGCAGTTCTTC. Its translation: CASSPPPGGGEQFF. Drawing the rest from reference TRBV18 and TRBJ2-1, the complete variable domain is NAGVMQNPRHLVRRRGQEARLRCSPMKGHSHVYWYRQLPEEGLKFMVYLQKENIIDESGMPKERFSAEFPKEGPSILRIQQVVRGDSAAYFCASSPPPGGGEQFFGPGTRLTVL.

There are many counts of this clonotype. V and J are TRBV6-1 and TRBJ2-1; tentative D call: TRBD1 (6 bases). The CDR3 sequence is 16 residues long. The V gene lost 2 bases and the J gene lost 3 bases, with 14 bases spanning the gap. Germline V CDR1 and CDR2: MNHNS, SASEGT. The CDR3 sequence: CASSERGTRGYNEQFF. CDR3 DNA sequence: TGTGCCAGCAGTGAACGGGGAACCAGGGGCTACAATGAGCAGTTCTTC.

The V call is TRBV20-1, the J call TRBJ1-1, with TRBD1 as a possible D gene (5 bases). The CDR3 has 12 residues. The V gene lost 6 bases and the J gene lost 5 bases, with 13 bases spanning the gap. The germline gives CDR1 DFQATT, CDR2 SNEGSKA (reference sequence). In DNA, the CDR3 is TGCAGTGCCAAAGGTTCAGGGACTGAAGCTTTCTTT. This encodes CSAKGSGTEAFF.

J is TRBJ1-1 and V is TRBV10-3; tentatively, D is TRBD1 (6 bases). V lost 10 bases to trimming and J lost 7 bases, with 16 bases between them. In germline, CDR1 is ENHRY, CDR2 SYGVKD. The CDR3 totals 12 residues. The CDR3 here is CATGIGGLEAFF. In DNA, the CDR3 is TGTGCCACCGGGATAGGGGGGCTTGAAGCTTTCTTT.

J is TRBJ2-7 and V is TRBV6-2 or TRBV6-3; 11 nucleotides align to TRBD1. The germline V gene encodes CDR1 MNHEY and CDR2 SVGEGT. Germline trimming cut 6 bases from V and 3 bases from J; bases unmatched to any gene: 1. The CDR3 is 13 amino acids. CDR3 nucleotide sequence: TGTGCCAGCAGGGGGACAGGGGGCTACGAGCAGTACGTC. Encoded protein: CASRGTGGYEQYV.

This clonotype turned up a few times. In DNA, the CDR3 is TGTGCCAGCAGCACGCTTGGGAGCGGAACTTTATACTTC. Residues: CASSTLGSGTLYF. The genes are TRBV12-3 or TRBV12-4 and TRBJ2-4; tentative D call: TRBD2 (5 bases). Trimming pared 6 bases from V and 16 bases from J, leaving 22 bases between. The CDR3 runs to 13 residues.

This chain links TRBV4-3 with TRBJ1-2; 7 nucleotides line up with TRBD1. Germline V lookup: CDR1 LGHNA, CDR2 YSLEER. There are 16 residues in the CDR3. Trimming cost V 0 bases and J 0 bases; bases outside gene matches: 4. The CDR3 is CASSQDGGQSNYGYTF. The CDR3 DNA is TGCGCCAGCAGCCAAGATGGGGGACAGTCTAACTATGGCTACACCTTC.

This chain connects TRBV12-3 or TRBV12-4 to TRBJ1-1, with 7 nucleotides matching TRBD1. This CDR3 comprises 13 residues. Trimming at V came to 7 bases and at J to 7 bases, leaving 9 bases not matched to a gene. Here the CDR3 reads CASTLWGQFEAFF. CDR3 coding DNA: TGTGCCAGCACCCTTTGGGGACAGTTTGAAGCTTTCTTT.

This clonotype turned up a few times. The chain is built from TRBV28 and TRBJ2-5; 8 positions agree with TRBD2. V trimming: 5 bases; J trimming: 0 bases; junction bases outside the gene matches: 5. CDR1 MDHEN and CDR2 SYDVKM come from the germline V gene. This CDR3 is 15 amino acids long. The CDR3 here is CASSHIAGNQETQYF. In nucleotides, the CDR3 is TGTGCCAGCAGTCACATAGCGGGGAACCAAGAGACCCAGTACTTC.

The rearrangement joins TRBV18 to TRBJ2-7, with 7 bases fitting TRBD2. Trimming removed 6 bases from V and 0 bases from J; junction bases left unmatched: 14. The CDR3 is 17 amino acids. The germline V gene has CDR1 KGHSH and CDR2 LQKENI. The CDR3 protein is CASSRAVQAGTSYEQYF. As DNA, the CDR3 is TGTGCCAGCTCCAGGGCGGTACAAGCGGGGACCTCCTACGAGCAGTACTTC.

This clonotype occurred many times. The chain recombines TRBV5-6 with TRBJ1-6, with D uncertain. Trimming left V 5 bases short and J 7 bases short, with 19 bases between. Germline CDR1 SGHDT, CDR2 YYEEEE. The CDR3 runs 16 residues. The CDR3 reads CASSPTPGVRNSPLHF. In DNA, the CDR3 is TGTGCCAGCAGTCCGACCCCCGGTGTGAGGAATTCACCCCTCCACTTT.

The chain is built from TRBV28 and TRBJ2-3; D not certain. With 4 bases removed from V and 2 bases from J, the gap between germline ends came to 4 bases. The CDR3 extends over 12 amino acids. Germline V CDR1 and CDR2: MDHEN, SYDVKM. The CDR3 loop is CASSWATDTQYF. The CDR3 coding sequence is TGTGCCAGCAGTTGGGCCACAGATACGCAGTATTTT.